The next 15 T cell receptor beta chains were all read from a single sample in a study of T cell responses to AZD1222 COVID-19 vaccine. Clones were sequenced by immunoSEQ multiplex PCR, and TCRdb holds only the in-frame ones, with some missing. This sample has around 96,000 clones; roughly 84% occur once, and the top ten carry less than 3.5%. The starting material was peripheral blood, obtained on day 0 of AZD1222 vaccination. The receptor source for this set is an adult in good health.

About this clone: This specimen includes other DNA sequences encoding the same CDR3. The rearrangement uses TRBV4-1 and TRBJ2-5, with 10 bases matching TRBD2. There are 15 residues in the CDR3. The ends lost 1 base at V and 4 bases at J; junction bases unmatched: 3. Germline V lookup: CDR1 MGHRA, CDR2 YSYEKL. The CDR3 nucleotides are TGCGCCAGCAGCCAAGGACTAGCGGGTGGAGAGACCCAGTACTTC. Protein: CASSQGLAGGETQYF.

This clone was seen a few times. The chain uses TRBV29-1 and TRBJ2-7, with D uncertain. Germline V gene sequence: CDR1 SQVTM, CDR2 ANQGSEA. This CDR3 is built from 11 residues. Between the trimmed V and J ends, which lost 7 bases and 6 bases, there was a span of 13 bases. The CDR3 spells CSADIVGEQYF. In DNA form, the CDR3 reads TGCAGCGCAGACATCGTCGGCGAGCAGTACTTC.

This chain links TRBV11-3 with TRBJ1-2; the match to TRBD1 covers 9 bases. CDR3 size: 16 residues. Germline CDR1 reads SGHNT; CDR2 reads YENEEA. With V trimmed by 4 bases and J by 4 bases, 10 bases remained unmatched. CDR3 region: CASSYGGDRVTYGYTF. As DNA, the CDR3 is TGTGCCAGCAGCTACGGTGGGGACAGGGTTACCTATGGCTACACCTTC.

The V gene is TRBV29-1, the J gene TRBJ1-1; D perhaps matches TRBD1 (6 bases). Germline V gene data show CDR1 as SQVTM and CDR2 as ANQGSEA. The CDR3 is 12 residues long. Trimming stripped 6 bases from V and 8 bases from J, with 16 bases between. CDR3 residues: CSVRQDRLEAFF. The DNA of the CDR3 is TGCAGCGTCCGACAGGACAGATTAGAAGCTTTCTTT.

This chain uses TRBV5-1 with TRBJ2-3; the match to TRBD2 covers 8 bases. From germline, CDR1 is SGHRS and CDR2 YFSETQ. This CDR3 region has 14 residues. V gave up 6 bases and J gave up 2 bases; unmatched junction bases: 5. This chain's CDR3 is CASTPGGTTDTQYF. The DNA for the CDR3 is TGCGCCAGCACCCCGGGGGGGACCACAGATACGCAGTATTTT.

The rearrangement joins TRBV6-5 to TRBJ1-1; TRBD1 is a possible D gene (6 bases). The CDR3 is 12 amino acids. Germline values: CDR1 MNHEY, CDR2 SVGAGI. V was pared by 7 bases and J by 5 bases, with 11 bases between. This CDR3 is CASKSGDTEAFF. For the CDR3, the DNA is TGTGCCAGCAAGTCAGGGGATACTGAAGCTTTCTTT.

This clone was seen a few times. The CDR3 region is CAWSGLRHNTGELFF. The CDR3 nucleotides read TGTGCCTGGAGTGGACTTAGACACAACACCGGGGAGCTGTTTTTT. V gene TRBV30 combines with J gene TRBJ2-2; no definite D call. Germline lookup yields CDR1 GTSNPN and CDR2 SVGIG (reference sequence). Trimming cost V 1 base and J 2 bases, with 11 bases left between them. CDR3 length: 15 residues.

The CDR3, as DNA: TGTGCCAGCAGTGAGGGGCCGCAAGGCAATCAGCCCCAGCATTTT. Its translation: CASSEGPQGNQPQHF. The rearrangement uses TRBV2 and TRBJ1-5, with D possibly matching TRBD1 (5 bases). Germline V gene sequence: CDR1 SNHLY, CDR2 FYNNEI. CDR3 length: 15 amino acids. The V end lost 3 bases, the J end lost 2 bases, and 11 bases lay between the germline ends.

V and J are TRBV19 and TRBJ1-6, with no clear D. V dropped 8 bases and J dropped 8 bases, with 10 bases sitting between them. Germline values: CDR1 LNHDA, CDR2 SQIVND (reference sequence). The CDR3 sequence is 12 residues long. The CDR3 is CASQVGDSPLHF. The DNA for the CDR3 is TGTGCCAGTCAAGTCGGAGATTCACCCCTCCACTTT. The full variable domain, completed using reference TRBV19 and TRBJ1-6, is DGGITQSPKYLFRKEGQNVTLSCEQNLNHDAMYWYRQDPGQGLRLIYYSQIVNDFQKGDIAEGYSVSREKKESFPLTVTSAQKNPTAFYLCASQVGDSPLHFGNGTRLTVT.

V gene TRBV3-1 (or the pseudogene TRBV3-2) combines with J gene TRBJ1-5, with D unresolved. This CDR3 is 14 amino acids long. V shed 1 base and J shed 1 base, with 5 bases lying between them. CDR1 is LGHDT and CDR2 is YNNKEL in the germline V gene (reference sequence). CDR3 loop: CASSQGLSNQPQHF. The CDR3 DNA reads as TGTGCCAGCAGCCAAGGTCTGAGCAATCAGCCCCAGCATTTT.

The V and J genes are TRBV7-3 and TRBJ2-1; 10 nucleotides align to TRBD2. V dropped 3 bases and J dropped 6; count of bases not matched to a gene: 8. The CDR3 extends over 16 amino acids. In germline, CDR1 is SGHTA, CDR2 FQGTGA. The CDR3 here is CASSLVLGLASNEQFF. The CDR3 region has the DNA TGTGCCAGCAGCTTGGTCTTGGGACTAGCGTCCAATGAGCAGTTCTTC.

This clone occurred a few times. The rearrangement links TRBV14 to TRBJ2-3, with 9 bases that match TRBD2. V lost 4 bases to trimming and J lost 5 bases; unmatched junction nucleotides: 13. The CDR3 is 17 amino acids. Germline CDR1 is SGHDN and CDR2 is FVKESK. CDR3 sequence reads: CASSPLGERGVEDTQYF. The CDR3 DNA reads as TGTGCCAGCAGCCCATTAGGAGAGCGGGGGGTCGAAGATACGCAGTATTTT.

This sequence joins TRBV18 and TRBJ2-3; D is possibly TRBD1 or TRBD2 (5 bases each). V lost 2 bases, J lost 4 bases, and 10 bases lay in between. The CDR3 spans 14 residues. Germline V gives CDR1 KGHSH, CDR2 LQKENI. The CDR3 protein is CASSPNPGPDTQYF. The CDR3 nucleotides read TGTGCCAGCTCACCAAATCCGGGGCCAGATACGCAGTATTTT.

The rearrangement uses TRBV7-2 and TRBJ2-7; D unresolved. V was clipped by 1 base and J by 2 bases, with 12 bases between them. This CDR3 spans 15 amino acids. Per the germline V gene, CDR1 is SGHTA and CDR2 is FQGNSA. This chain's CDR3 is CASSLDDSQPYEQYF. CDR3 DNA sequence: TGTGCCAGCAGCTTAGATGACTCACAACCCTACGAGCAGTACTTC.

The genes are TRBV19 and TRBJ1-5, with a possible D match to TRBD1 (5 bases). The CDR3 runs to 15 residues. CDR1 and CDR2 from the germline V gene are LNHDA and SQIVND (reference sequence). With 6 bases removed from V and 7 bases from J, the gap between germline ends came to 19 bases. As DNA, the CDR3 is TGTGCCAGTAGGTCCCGTCAGGGCTTCGGGCAGCCCCAGCATTTT. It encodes CASRSRQGFGQPQHF.